These 30 T cell receptor beta chains were sequenced from one sample in a study of T cell responses to AZD1222 COVID-19 vaccine. Libraries were prepared by immunoSEQ multiplex PCR; TCRdb keeps only in-frame clonotypes and omits some of them. The sample lists under 35,000 clones; 70% to 90% were seen once. This sample comprised peripheral blood, obtained 28 days after the second AZD1222 dose. These receptors all stem from an adult who received the AZD1222 COVID-19 vaccine.

The rearrangement joins TRBV7-2 to TRBJ1-1; D unclear. The germline CDR1 and CDR2 sequences are SGHTA and FQGNSA. CDR3 length: 14 amino acids. V lost 5 bases to trimming and J lost 0 bases, with 10 bases between them. The CDR3 nucleotides are TGTGCCAGCAGCCTGGGGAAGCTGAACACTGAAGCTTTCTTT. It encodes CASSLGKLNTEAFF.

The table lists this clone with a count of one. This rearrangement joins TRBV20-1 to TRBJ1-5; D remains ambiguous. This CDR3 comprises 14 residues. The V and J ends lost 3 bases and 2 bases respectively, with 11 bases between them. Germline V lookup: CDR1 DFQATT, CDR2 SNEGSKA (reference sequence). In DNA form, the CDR3 reads TGCAGTGCTAGTTTGGGTGGAGGCAATCAGCCCCAGCATTTT. It codes for CSASLGGGNQPQHF.

The chain has TRBV7-2 and TRBJ1-2; no definite D call. This CDR3 spans 14 amino acids. V gave up 0 bases and J gave up 2 bases, with 7 bases separating them. Germline CDR1 SGHTA, CDR2 FQGNSA. The CDR3 nucleotides read TGTGCCAGCAGCTTAGCTTCACAGAACTATGGCTACACCTTC. Translating it yields CASSLASQNYGYTF.

CDR3 loop: CASSPGAASSYNEQFF. The CDR3 DNA reads TGTGCCAGCAGCCCCGGGGCAGCGAGCTCCTACAATGAGCAGTTCTTC. This chain links TRBV5-5 with TRBJ2-1; either TRBD1 or TRBD2 may supply D (5 bases each). V was cut by 4 bases and J by 0 bases, with 14 bases left in between. Per germline, CDR1 SGHKS and CDR2 YYEKEE (reference sequence). The CDR3 contains 16 residues.

The chain employs TRBV20-1 and TRBJ2-5, with 13 positions matching TRBD2. CDR3 length equals 13 residues. V lost 3 bases, J lost 11 bases, and 6 bases stayed unmatched. Germline loops: CDR1 DFQATT, CDR2 SNEGSKA (reference sequence). CDR3 loop: CSASTSGGAGQYF. The DNA of the CDR3 is TGCAGTGCTAGTACTAGCGGGGGGGCCGGGCAGTACTTC.

J is TRBJ2-2 and V is TRBV11-2; D gene unclear. V lost 3 bases and J lost 3, with 5 bases in between. Germline V CDR1 and CDR2: SGHAT, FQNNGV. The CDR3 loop spans 13 amino acids. Written as DNA, the CDR3 is TGTGCCAGCAGCTTGGAATACACCGGGGAGCTGTTTTTT. Translated, it gives CASSLEYTGELFF.

The chain links TRBV19 to TRBJ1-2, with D possibly TRBD1 on 6 matching bases. The length of the CDR3 is 15 residues. Germline CDR1 is LNHDA and CDR2 is SQIVND (reference sequence). The ends were cut back, 7 bases at V and 8 bases at J, with 23 bases in the middle. CDR3 amino acids: CASIQSRGAGEGYTF. CDR3 in DNA: TGTGCCAGTATCCAATCACGGGGGGCAGGTGAAGGCTACACCTTC. The full variable domain, completed using reference TRBV19 and TRBJ1-2, is DGGITQSPKYLFRKEGQNVTLSCEQNLNHDAMYWYRQDPGQGLRLIYYSQIVNDFQKGDIAEGYSVSREKKESFPLTVTSAQKNPTAFYLCASIQSRGAGEGYTFGSGTRLTVV.

This sequence joins TRBV5-5 and TRBJ1-4; D remains ambiguous. V lost 4 bases to trimming and J lost 5 bases, with 9 bases between them. Germline CDR1 is SGHKS and CDR2 is YYEKEE (reference sequence). The CDR3 consists of 13 residues. The CDR3 is CASSQDPNEKLFF. The CDR3, as DNA: TGTGCCAGCAGCCAGGACCCAAATGAAAAACTGTTTTTT.

The chain is built from TRBV5-1 and TRBJ1-1; TRBD1 matches 8 bases. V shed 0 bases, J shed 7 bases, and the junction held 2 bases outside the gene matches. Germline-derived CDR1 and CDR2 are SGHRS and YFSETQ. This CDR3 is built from 13 residues. Here the CDR3 DNA reads TGCGCCAGCAGCTTGGGTGACAGGGGTGAAGCTTTCTTT. It translates to CASSLGDRGEAFF.

This CDR3 is CASSLVPGQVDEQFF. CDR3 bases: TGCGCCAGCAGCTTGGTCCCGGGACAGGTTGATGAGCAGTTCTTC. This chain joins TRBV5-1 and TRBJ2-1; 8 bases agree with TRBD1. The junction had 7 bases not matched to a gene; V was cut back by 0 bases and J by 8 bases. CDR1 and CDR2 from the germline V gene are SGHRS and YFSETQ. CDR3 length: 15 residues.

The chain couples TRBV27 to TRBJ2-7; TRBD2 matches 11 bases. CDR3 length: 15 residues. Germline V gene lookup returns CDR1 MNHEY and CDR2 SMNVEV (reference sequence). Trimming cost V 7 bases and J 3 bases; bases outside gene matches: 8. CDR3 coding DNA: TGTGCCAGCAAAAAGACTAGCGGGGACAGCTACGAGCAGTACTTC. Encoded protein: CASKKTSGDSYEQYF.

The chain employs TRBV9 and TRBJ1-2; possible D gene TRBD1, 5 bases. Germline V gives CDR1 SGDLS, CDR2 YYNGEE. The V end was cut by 0 bases, the J end by 14 bases, with 17 bases between. The CDR3 is made up of 13 amino acids. DNA for the CDR3: TGTGCCAGCAGCGTAGATCGGGAAGGCAGGGAAACCTTC. This codes for CASSVDREGRETF. Supplemented by reference TRBV9 and TRBJ1-2, the full variable domain reads DSGVTQTPKHLITATGQRVTLRCSPRSGDLSVYWYQQSLDQGLQFLIQYYNGEERAKGNILERFSAQQFPDLHSELNLSSLELGDSALYFCASSVDREGRETFGSGTRLTVV.

This CDR3 is CASSQGTGGDTQYF. For the CDR3, the DNA is TGTGCCAGCAGCCAAGGGACAGGCGGGGATACGCAGTATTTT. V usage is TRBV7-2 and J usage is TRBJ2-3; 8 nucleotides match TRBD1. After removal of 5 bases from V and 6 bases from J, the junction contained 7 bases not matched to a gene. Per germline, CDR1 SGHTA and CDR2 FQGNSA. The CDR3 is 14 amino acids.

The chain combines TRBV7-2 with TRBJ1-5; TRBD1 matches 9 bases. The CDR3 is 15 amino acids. The germline V gene encodes CDR1 SGHTA and CDR2 FQGNSA. V shed 5 bases, J shed 5 bases, and the junction held 7 bases outside the gene matches. The CDR3 region has the DNA TGTGCCAGCAGCGGCGGGACAGGGATTTATCAGCCCCAGCATTTT. Translating it yields CASSGGTGIYQPQHF.

The V call is TRBV30, the J call TRBJ2-7; D unresolved. The V gene lost 0 bases and the J gene lost 3 bases, with 18 bases spanning the gap. The CDR3 is made up of 16 amino acids. CDR1 and CDR2 from the germline V gene are GTSNPN and SVGIG (reference sequence). The CDR3 coding sequence is TGTGCCTGGAGTGTGGGTCTAAAGCAGTTTTTCTACGAGCAGTACTTC. Amino acids: CAWSVGLKQFFYEQYF.

The chain employs TRBV19 and TRBJ1-2; 11 positions match TRBD1. CDR1 LNHDA and CDR2 SQIVND come from the germline V gene (reference sequence). The ends lost 5 bases at V and 6 bases at J; junction bases unmatched: 11. This CDR3 has 16 amino acids. The chain's CDR3 is CASSGERTGGGDGYTF. CDR3 DNA: TGTGCCAGTAGTGGAGAAAGGACAGGGGGCGGCGATGGCTACACCTTC. The variable domain in full, with the rest retrieved from reference TRBV19 and TRBJ1-2, is DGGITQSPKYLFRKEGQNVTLSCEQNLNHDAMYWYRQDPGQGLRLIYYSQIVNDFQKGDIAEGYSVSREKKESFPLTVTSAQKNPTAFYLCASSGERTGGGDGYTFGSGTRLTVV.

The chain joins TRBV12-5 to TRBJ1-2, with unresolved D. The CDR3 has 14 residues. From germline, CDR1 is LGHNT and CDR2 FRNRAP. The ends were cut back, 6 bases at V and 4 bases at J, with 15 bases in the middle. In nucleotides, the CDR3 is TGTGCTAGTGGGCCATCAGGCAGGATCTATGGCTACACCTTC. Protein sequence: CASGPSGRIYGYTF.

The chain has TRBV28 and TRBJ1-3; 7 bases fit TRBD1. This CDR3 comprises 18 residues. Per the germline V gene, CDR1 is MDHEN and CDR2 is SYDVKM. V was pared by 4 bases and J by 2 bases, with 14 bases of the junction left unmatched. The CDR3 loop reads CASSSDGRGLIPGNTIYF. CDR3 nucleotide sequence: TGTGCCAGCAGTTCCGACGGGAGGGGGCTAATCCCTGGAAACACCATATATTTT.

The chain recombines TRBV7-2 with TRBJ2-3, with 9 bases aligning to TRBD2. Germline assignment: CDR1 SGHTA and CDR2 FQGNSA. CDR3 length: 18 residues. Unmatched junction bases numbered 14, after V lost 5 bases and J lost 2 bases. The CDR3 here is CASSQGARTSAYTDTQYF. CDR3 coding DNA: TGTGCCAGCAGCCAAGGGGCCCGGACTAGCGCCTACACAGATACGCAGTATTTT.

V is TRBV2 and J is TRBJ1-5, with D tentatively TRBD1 (5 bases). The CDR3 extends over 11 amino acids. V lost 4 bases and J lost 11, with 9 bases in between. Germline V lookup: CDR1 SNHLY, CDR2 FYNNEI. CDR3 coding DNA: TGTGCCAGCAGTGCAGGGTCGACCCAGCATTTT. Its protein product is CASSAGSTQHF.

This clone appeared once. The V and J genes are TRBV19 and TRBJ2-2, with D perhaps matching TRBD1 or TRBD2 (5 bases each). Trimming took 5 bases from V and 6 from J, leaving 10 bases between them. This CDR3 has 13 amino acids. Germline lookup yields CDR1 LNHDA and CDR2 SQIVND (reference sequence). CDR3 protein: CASSPTGPGELFF. DNA of the CDR3: TGTGCCAGTAGTCCCACGGGGCCCGGGGAGCTGTTTTTT.

The gene calls are TRBV4-2 and TRBJ2-1; TRBD1 matches at 7 bases. The junction had 4 bases not matched to a gene; V was cut back by 0 bases and J by 5 bases. Germline values: CDR1 LGHNA, CDR2 YNFKEQ. The CDR3 runs to 15 residues. Here the CDR3 reads CASSQDGTENNEQFF. The CDR3 coding sequence is TGTGCCAGCAGCCAAGACGGGACAGAAAACAATGAGCAGTTCTTC.

This clone was recorded a few times. This chain joins TRBV18 and TRBJ2-2; D gene uncertain. Germline V lookup: CDR1 KGHSH, CDR2 LQKENI. The CDR3 runs to 12 residues. Trimming removed 3 bases at V and 5 bases at J, with 4 bases between. DNA for the CDR3: TGTGCCAGCTCACCGACGACCGGGGAGCTGTTTTTT. Protein: CASSPTTGELFF.

V usage is TRBV28 and J usage is TRBJ2-5, with 10 bases matching TRBD2. The CDR3 is 15 residues long. In germline, CDR1 is MDHEN, CDR2 SYDVKM. V lost 4 bases, J lost 5 bases, and 7 bases stayed unmatched. The CDR3 nucleotides are TGTGCCAGCAGTTATCCTAGCGGGAGTGGCGAGACCCAGTACTTC. Translation: CASSYPSGSGETQYF.

This sequence joins TRBV2 and TRBJ2-2, with 9 bases identical to TRBD2. V trimming: 5 bases; J trimming: 1 base; junction bases outside the gene matches: 2. The CDR3 consists of 15 residues. The germline CDR1 and CDR2 sequences are SNHLY and FYNNEI. The CDR3 sequence is CASSSLAGNTGELFF. The DNA of the CDR3 is TGTGCCAGCAGTTCACTAGCGGGGAACACCGGGGAGCTGTTTTTT.

In DNA form, the CDR3 reads TGTGCCAGCGCTGGCAGGGTCCCGAATGAAAAACTGTTTTTT. Translating it yields CASAGRVPNEKLFF. The chain is built from TRBV19 and TRBJ1-4; a possible D gene is TRBD1 (5 bases). CDR1 is LNHDA, CDR2 SQIVND, per germline (reference sequence). V lost 9 bases and J lost 5, with 16 bases in between. The CDR3 sequence is 14 residues long.

This clone was found once. This chain uses TRBV18 with TRBJ1-5; D gene ambiguous. Germline V gives CDR1 KGHSH, CDR2 LQKENI. The CDR3 length is 13 residues. Trimming cost V 1 base and J 4 bases, with 5 bases left between them. CDR3 DNA: TGTGCCAGCTCACCACGGGAGAATCAGCCCCAGCATTTT. As protein: CASSPRENQPQHF.

This clone has only a few counts. V is TRBV6-1 and J is TRBJ1-4, with a tentative D call TRBD1 (5 bases). Germline-derived CDR1 and CDR2 are MNHNS and SASEGT. Trimming pared 3 bases from V and 7 bases from J, leaving 15 bases between. CDR3 length: 15 amino acids. The CDR3 DNA reads as TGTGCCAGCAGTGATCTATGGGGCGGGGGTGAAAAACTGTTTTTT. Its protein product is CASSDLWGGGEKLFF.

This clone appeared a few times. The rearrangement joins TRBV12-3 or TRBV12-4 to TRBJ1-2; possibly TRBD1 for D (6 bases). CDR3 length: 13 residues. Trimming took off 6 bases at V and 4 bases at J, with 12 bases between the two ends. The CDR3 DNA reads as TGTGCCAGCAGCCCAGGGGATGGCTATGGCTACACCTTC. This sequence encodes CASSPGDGYGYTF.

This clone occurred once. V is TRBV27 and J is TRBJ2-4; TRBD1 might be the D (6 bases). Germline V gene sequence: CDR1 MNHEY, CDR2 SMNVEV (reference sequence). The CDR3 length is 13 residues. V was shortened by 6 bases and J by 8 bases, with 14 bases between the two germline ends. The CDR3 region has the DNA TGTGCCAGCAGCCTCACAGGGATGGACATTCAGTACTTC. It specifies CASSLTGMDIQYF.